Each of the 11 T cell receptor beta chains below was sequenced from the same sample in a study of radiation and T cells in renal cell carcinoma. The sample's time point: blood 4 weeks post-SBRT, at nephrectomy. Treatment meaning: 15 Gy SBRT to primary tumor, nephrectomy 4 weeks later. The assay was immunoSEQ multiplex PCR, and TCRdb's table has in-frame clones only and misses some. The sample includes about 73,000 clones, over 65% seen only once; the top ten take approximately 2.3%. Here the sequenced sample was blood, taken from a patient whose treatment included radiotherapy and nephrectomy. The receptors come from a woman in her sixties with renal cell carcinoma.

CDR3 in DNA: TGTGCCAGCTCACCGGGACTAGCGGGATTAAGTGAGCAGTTCTTC. Residues: CASSPGLAGLSEQFF. The genes are TRBV18 and TRBJ2-1; 13 bases match TRBD2. CDR1 KGHSH and CDR2 LQKENI come from the germline V gene. The ends lost 3 bases at V and 9 bases at J; junction bases unmatched: 5. CDR3 length equals 15 residues.

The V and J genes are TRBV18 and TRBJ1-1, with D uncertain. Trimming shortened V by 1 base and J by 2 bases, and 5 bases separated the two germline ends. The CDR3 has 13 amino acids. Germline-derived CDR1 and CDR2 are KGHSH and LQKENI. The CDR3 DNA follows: TGTGCCAGCTCACCACAGATTAACACTGAAGCTTTCTTT. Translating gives CASSPQINTEAFF.

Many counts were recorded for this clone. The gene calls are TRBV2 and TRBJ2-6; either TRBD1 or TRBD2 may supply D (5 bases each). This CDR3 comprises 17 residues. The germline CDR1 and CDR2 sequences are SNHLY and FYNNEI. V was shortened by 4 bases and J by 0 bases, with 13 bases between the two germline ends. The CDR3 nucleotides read TGTGCCAGCAGTGCGGGACCTCCTAGCTCTGGGGCCAACGTCCTGACTTTC. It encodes CASSAGPPSSGANVLTF. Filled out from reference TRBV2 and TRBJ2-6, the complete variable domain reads EPEVTQTPSHQVTQMGQEVILRCVPISNHLYFYWYRQILGQKVEFLVSFYNNEISEKSEIFDDQFSVERPDGSNFTLKIRSTKLEDSAMYFCASSAGPPSSGANVLTFGAGSRLTVL.

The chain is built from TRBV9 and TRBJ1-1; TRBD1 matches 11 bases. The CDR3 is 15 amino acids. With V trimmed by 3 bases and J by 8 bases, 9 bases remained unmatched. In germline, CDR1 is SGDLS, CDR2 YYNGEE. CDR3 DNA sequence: TGTGCCAGCAGCGGGGGACAGGGGGAGAGGATAGAAGCTTTCTTT. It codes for CASSGGQGERIEAFF.

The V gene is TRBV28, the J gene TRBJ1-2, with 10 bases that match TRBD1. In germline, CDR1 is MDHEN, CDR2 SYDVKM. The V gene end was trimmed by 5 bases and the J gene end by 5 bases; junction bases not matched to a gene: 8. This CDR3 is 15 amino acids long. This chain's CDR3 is CASSPPGQGQYGYTF. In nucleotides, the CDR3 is TGTGCCAGCAGTCCCCCGGGACAGGGGCAATATGGCTACACCTTC.

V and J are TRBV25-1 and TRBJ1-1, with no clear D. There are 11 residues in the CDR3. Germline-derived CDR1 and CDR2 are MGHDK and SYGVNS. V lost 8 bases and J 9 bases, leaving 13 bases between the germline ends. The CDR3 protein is CASSIYSKAFF. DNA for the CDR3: TGTGCCAGCTCCATATACTCTAAAGCTTTCTTT.

The CDR3 reads CASSVEGYRDRGLGNTIYF. CDR3 DNA: TGTGCCAGCAGCGTAGAAGGCTACCGGGACAGGGGGTTGGGAAACACCATATATTTT. This sequence joins TRBV9 and TRBJ1-3, with 11 bases fitting TRBD1. CDR3 length: 19 residues. Germline CDR1 reads SGDLS; CDR2 reads YYNGEE. Losses at the gene ends were 0 bases for V and 4 bases for J; bases not matched to a gene: 12.

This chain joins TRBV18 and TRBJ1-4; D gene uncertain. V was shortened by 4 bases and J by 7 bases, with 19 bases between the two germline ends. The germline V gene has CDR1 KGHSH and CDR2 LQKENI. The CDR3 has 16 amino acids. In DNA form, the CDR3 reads TGTGCCAGCTCACGAACTCCCGACCGGTCTATTGAAAAACTGTTTTTT. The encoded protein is CASSRTPDRSIEKLFF. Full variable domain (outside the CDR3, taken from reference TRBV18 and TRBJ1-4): NAGVMQNPRHLVRRRGQEARLRCSPMKGHSHVYWYRQLPEEGLKFMVYLQKENIIDESGMPKERFSAEFPKEGPSILRIQQVVRGDSAAYFCASSRTPDRSIEKLFFGSGTQLSVL.

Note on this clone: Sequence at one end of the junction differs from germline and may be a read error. CDR3 DNA sequence: TGCGCCAGCAGTCAAGGGCTCGGCTACGAGCAGTACTTC. This gives the protein CASSQGLGYEQYF. The rearrangement joins TRBV4-3 to TRBJ2-7; D is unclear. The germline gives CDR1 LGHNA, CDR2 YSLEER. The CDR3 is 13 residues long.

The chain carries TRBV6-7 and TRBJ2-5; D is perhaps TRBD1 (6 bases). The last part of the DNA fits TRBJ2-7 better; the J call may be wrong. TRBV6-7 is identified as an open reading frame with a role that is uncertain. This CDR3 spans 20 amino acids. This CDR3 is CASSYQKRCGWVGQSYEQYF. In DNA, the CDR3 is TGTGCCAGCAGTTACCAGAAACGATGCGGGTGGGTGGGACAAAGTTACGAGCAGTACTTC.

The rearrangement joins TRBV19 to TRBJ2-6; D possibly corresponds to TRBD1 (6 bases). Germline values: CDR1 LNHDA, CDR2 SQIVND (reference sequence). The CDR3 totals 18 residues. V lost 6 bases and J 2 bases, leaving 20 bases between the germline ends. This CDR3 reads CASSAALQGFPGANVLTF. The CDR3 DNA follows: TGTGCCAGTAGCGCCGCATTACAGGGATTCCCTGGGGCCAACGTCCTGACTTTC.